What follows are 30 T cell receptor beta chains derived from one specimen sequenced in a study of cytomegalovirus exposure and HLA in healthy donors. The PCR had 60 Vbeta and 13 Jbeta primers. Profiled with immunoSEQ multiplex PCR; TCRdb holds only in-frame clones, not every one. The sample records approximately 95,000 clones, about 76% being singletons. Sequenced input: PBMCs. The receptors were gathered from a woman aged 70-85 years in good health and CMV-seropositive.

This chain links TRBV7-9 with TRBJ1-1; D not certain. Germline CDR1 SEHNR, CDR2 FQNEAQ (reference sequence). The CDR3 extends over 16 amino acids. The ends were cut back, 4 bases at V and 2 bases at J, with 17 bases in the middle. The CDR3 protein is CASSYLRGKNNTEAFF. The CDR3 nucleotides read TGTGCCAGCAGCTACCTGAGAGGGAAAAATAACACTGAAGCTTTCTTT.

The chain has TRBV6-6 and TRBJ1-1, with a weak D call TRBD1 (5 bases). There are 13 residues in the CDR3. Deletions cut 6 bases from V and 12 bases from J, with 20 bases between. Germline CDR1 reads MNHNY; CDR2 reads SVGAGI (reference sequence). This CDR3 is CASSPPPQASPFF. The DNA of the CDR3 is TGTGCCAGCAGCCCCCCCCCACAGGCCTCCCCTTTCTTT.

The CDR3, as DNA: TGTGCCAGCTCACGTAGTATAGATTCCTACGAGCAGTACTTC. This sequence encodes CASSRSIDSYEQYF. The rearrangement uses TRBV18 and TRBJ2-5; D uncertain. The DNA end is more similar to TRBJ2-7, so the J call may be wrong. In germline, CDR1 is KGHSH, CDR2 LQKENI. This CDR3 is built from 14 residues.

The chain recombines TRBV15 with TRBJ2-5, with D possibly matching TRBD1 (6 bases). Germline V CDR1 and CDR2: LNHNV, YYDKDF (reference sequence). This CDR3 comprises 12 residues. V was clipped by 0 bases and J by 10 bases, with 9 bases between them. The CDR3 nucleotides are TGTGCCACCAGCAGAGATCAACAGGGCCAGTACTTC. Its translation is CATSRDQQGQYF. Combining the CDR3 with reference TRBV15 and TRBJ2-5 gives the whole variable domain DAMVIQNPRYQVTQFGKPVTLSCSQTLNHNVMYWYQQKSSQAPKLLFHYYDKDFNNEADTPDNFQSRRPNTSFCFLDIRSPGLGDTAMYLCATSRDQQGQYFGPGTRLLVL.

This clone was counted only a few times. V and J are TRBV5-1 and TRBJ1-1; D is perhaps TRBD1 (5 bases). Per the germline V gene, CDR1 is SGHRS and CDR2 is YFSETQ. V was trimmed by 5 bases and J by 3 bases, leaving 11 bases between them. This CDR3 has 13 residues. For the CDR3, the DNA is TGCGCCAGCAGTACTCAAGGGGACACTGAAGCTTTCTTT. Its translation: CASSTQGDTEAFF.

The chain joins TRBV6-5 to TRBJ2-5; TRBD2 aligns across 11 bases. The J segment lost 7 bases and the V segment lost 2 bases, leaving 9 bases of the junction unmatched. Germline V lookup: CDR1 MNHEY, CDR2 SVGAGI. The CDR3 totals 16 residues. The DNA for the CDR3 is TGTGCCAGCAGTTACGGGACTAGCGGCCCTCTGGCGACCCAGTACTTC. Protein product: CASSYGTSGPLATQYF.

This rearrangement joins TRBV28 to TRBJ1-3; 10 nucleotides match TRBD1. The germline gives CDR1 MDHEN, CDR2 SYDVKM. The CDR3 covers 15 residues. Unmatched junction bases numbered 7, after V lost 5 bases and J lost 6 bases. For the CDR3, the DNA is TGTGCCAGCAGTCCGACGACAGGGGGCATAAACACCATATATTTT. Its protein is CASSPTTGGINTIYF.

The chain joins TRBV5-1 to TRBJ2-7; the match to TRBD2 covers 10 bases. Germline V lookup: CDR1 SGHRS, CDR2 YFSETQ. There are 14 residues in the CDR3. Trimming cost V 4 bases and J 4 bases; bases outside gene matches: 5. CDR3 amino acids: CASSLGLASYEQYF. The CDR3 bases are TGCGCCAGCAGCCTGGGACTAGCGAGTTACGAGCAGTACTTC.

This chain uses TRBV5-1 with TRBJ2-3; D is unclear. Germline V gene lookup returns CDR1 SGHRS and CDR2 YFSETQ. The CDR3 extends over 12 amino acids. Trimming shortened V by 1 base and J by 4 bases, and 4 bases separated the two germline ends. The chain's CDR3 is CASSLYADTQYF. CDR3 in DNA: TGCGCCAGCAGCTTGTATGCAGATACGCAGTATTTT.

The chain carries TRBV7-9 and TRBJ2-2; 9 positions match TRBD1. V dropped 8 bases and J dropped 1; count of bases not matched to a gene: 11. Germline V gene lookup returns CDR1 SEHNR and CDR2 FQNEAQ (reference sequence). CDR3 length: 17 residues. The DNA for the CDR3 is TGTGCCAGCGGGAGCATACGACAGGGGGGGAACACCGGGGAGCTGTTTTTT. Protein: CASGSIRQGGNTGELFF.

Of note for this clone: A read error may account for a junction end that differs from germline. The chain joins TRBV4-3 to TRBJ1-4; no definite D call. Germline CDR1 and CDR2: LGHNA and YSLEER. The CDR3 is 12 residues long. The CDR3: CASSQDRREMIF. CDR3 nucleotides: TGCGCCAGCAGCCAAGATCGGAGGGAAATGATTTTT.

This sequence joins TRBV28 and TRBJ1-1; D gene unclear. This CDR3 has 14 amino acids. V lost 7 bases to trimming and J lost 5 bases, with 17 bases between them. Germline CDR1 is MDHEN and CDR2 is SYDVKM. The CDR3 region has the DNA TGTGCCAGCATGAATGAGTTTCTAGCTACTGAAGCTTTCTTT. Translating it yields CASMNEFLATEAFF.

The chain links TRBV19 to TRBJ2-4; weak D call: TRBD2 (6 bases). The CDR3 is 13 amino acids. Trimming removed 8 bases at V and 0 bases at J, with 8 bases between. Germline V gene sequence: CDR1 LNHDA, CDR2 SQIVND (reference sequence). This chain's CDR3 is CASLGGAKNIQYF. The CDR3 DNA follows: TGTGCCAGTTTGGGGGGAGCCAAAAACATTCAGTACTTC.

The chain joins TRBV7-9 to TRBJ1-2; D is unclear. The germline gives CDR1 SEHNR, CDR2 FQNEAQ (reference sequence). The CDR3 has 15 amino acids. V was shortened by 5 bases and J by 0 bases, with 13 bases between the two germline ends. Here the CDR3 reads CASSPQALANYGYTF. The CDR3 DNA reads as TGTGCCAGCAGCCCCCAGGCCTTAGCTAACTATGGCTACACCTTC.

This chain connects TRBV7-3 to TRBJ2-7; perhaps TRBD1 as D (5 bases). Germline values: CDR1 SGHTA, CDR2 FQGTGA. The CDR3 extends over 15 amino acids. Trimming removed 2 bases at V and 4 bases at J, with 15 bases between. The CDR3 DNA reads TGTGCCAGCAGCTTATCTACAGGAATGCAGTACGAGCAGTACTTC. Translating gives CASSLSTGMQYEQYF.

V gene TRBV18 combines with J gene TRBJ2-5; D might be TRBD1 (5 bases). The CDR3 has 14 residues. V lost 0 bases, J lost 3 bases, and 8 bases lay in between. The V gene's germline CDR1 is KGHSH and CDR2 LQKENI. The CDR3 sequence: CASSPPPGKETQYF. CDR3 nucleotides: TGTGCCAGCTCACCACCCCCAGGGAAAGAGACCCAGTACTTC.

The genes are TRBV19 and TRBJ2-3, with D possibly TRBD1 on 6 matching bases. V lost 9 bases to trimming and J lost 1 base, with 17 bases between them. The germline CDR1 and CDR2 sequences are LNHDA and SQIVND (reference sequence). This CDR3 has 15 residues. CDR3 sequence (DNA): TGTGCCAGCTCCAGGGGCCTCCCCCGCACAGATACGCAGTATTTT. Its protein product is CASSRGLPRTDTQYF.

The J gene is TRBJ1-5, the V gene TRBV7-2, with TRBD1 matching 7 bases. J was trimmed by 1 base and V by 0 bases; bases with no gene match: 3. CDR3 length equals 16 residues. Germline values: CDR1 SGHTA, CDR2 FQGNSA. CDR3 protein: CASSLAVRGSNQPQHF. In DNA, the CDR3 is TGTGCCAGCAGCTTAGCGGTCAGGGGGAGCAATCAGCCCCAGCATTTT.

The chain has TRBV29-1 and TRBJ1-1; TRBD1 is a possible D gene (5 bases). The CDR3 totals 13 residues. Germline CDR1 reads SQVTM; CDR2 reads ANQGSEA. With 5 bases removed from V and 5 bases from J, the gap between germline ends came to 15 bases. The chain's CDR3 is CSVQTVRDTEAFF. DNA for the CDR3: TGCAGCGTTCAGACAGTAAGGGATACTGAAGCTTTCTTT.

The rearrangement uses TRBV11-3 and TRBJ2-7; 7 nucleotides match TRBD1. V dropped 4 bases and J dropped 6; count of bases not matched to a gene: 12. Germline lookup yields CDR1 SGHNT and CDR2 YENEEA. This CDR3 is 15 amino acids long. The CDR3 coding sequence is TGTGCCAGCAGCTCGAACCGACAGGGTAAGGGCGAGCAGTACTTC. Residues: CASSSNRQGKGEQYF.

The J gene is TRBJ2-3, the V gene TRBV28; D is unclear. This CDR3 has 13 amino acids. The germline V gene encodes CDR1 MDHEN and CDR2 SYDVKM. V lost 6 bases and J lost 1, with 8 bases in between. CDR3: CASRAPGTDTQYF. As DNA, the CDR3 is TGTGCCAGCAGGGCCCCCGGCACAGATACGCAGTATTTT.

The V gene is TRBV7-2, the J gene TRBJ2-2, with D possibly matching TRBD1 (6 bases). The CDR3 sequence is 16 residues long. Germline CDR1 reads SGHTA; CDR2 reads FQGNSA. V was trimmed by 5 bases and J by 2 bases, leaving 15 bases between them. The CDR3 nucleotides are TGTGCCAGCAGCCTAAGACAGGCCCTTAACACCGGGGAGCTGTTTTTT. Translated, it gives CASSLRQALNTGELFF.

The rearrangement links TRBV5-8 to TRBJ2-4; 9 bases map to TRBD2. V lost 0 bases and J lost 9; bases outside the gene matches: 16. CDR1 and CDR2 (germline): SGHTS, YDEGEE. There are 18 residues in the CDR3. CDR3 residues: CASSLAVPLAGTGGIQYF. In DNA form, the CDR3 reads TGTGCCAGCAGCTTGGCTGTTCCTCTAGCGGGGACGGGTGGCATTCAGTACTTC.

The chain has TRBV7-9 and TRBJ2-3; 7 nucleotides line up with TRBD2. The V and J ends lost 5 bases and 0 bases, in that order; junction bases with no gene match: 5. CDR1 is SEHNR and CDR2 is FQNEAQ in the germline V gene (reference sequence). This CDR3 spans 15 amino acids. DNA for the CDR3: TGTGCCAGCAGCCAACTAGCGTTTAGCACAGATACGCAGTATTTT. It specifies CASSQLAFSTDTQYF.

This clone was found a few times. CDR3 protein: CASSSGQPYEQYF. CDR3 nucleotide sequence: TGTGCCAGCAGTTCCGGACAGCCTTACGAGCAGTACTTC. V gene TRBV2 combines with J gene TRBJ2-7, with D possibly matching TRBD1 (6 bases). V lost 5 bases and J lost 4, with 12 bases in between. The CDR3 sequence is 13 residues long. In germline, CDR1 is SNHLY, CDR2 FYNNEI.

This chain links TRBV4-3 with TRBJ2-2, with 9 bases identical to TRBD1. Germline V gene data show CDR1 as LGHNA and CDR2 as YSLEER. Trimming removed 3 bases from V and 4 bases from J; junction bases left unmatched: 15. The CDR3 sequence is 19 residues long. Here the CDR3 reads CASSHQPAGTGFVTGELFF. The CDR3 nucleotides read TGCGCCAGCAGCCACCAACCCGCCGGGACAGGGTTTGTCACCGGGGAGCTGTTTTTT.

This clone has just a few counts. This sequence joins TRBV19 and TRBJ2-6; possible D gene TRBD1, 6 bases. Germline V gene data show CDR1 as LNHDA and CDR2 as SQIVND (reference sequence). V lost 6 bases and J 4 bases, leaving 19 bases between the germline ends. This CDR3 comprises 17 residues. Written as DNA, the CDR3 is TGTGCCAGTAGACCGGGACAAGCAATATTGGGGGCCAACGTCCTGACTTTC. It is translated as CASRPGQAILGANVLTF.

This clone was counted a single time. The chain combines TRBV2 with TRBJ2-1; 14 positions agree with TRBD2. Per germline, CDR1 SNHLY and CDR2 FYNNEI. CDR3 size: 21 residues. The ends lost 2 bases at V and 15 bases at J; junction bases unmatched: 27. CDR3 residues: CASSELVGQLGTSGRNFLSFF. DNA of the CDR3: TGTGCCAGCAGTGAATTGGTGGGACAGCTCGGGACTAGCGGGAGAAATTTCCTCTCGTTCTTC.

V gene TRBV10-3 combines with J gene TRBJ2-5; TRBD2 aligns across 8 bases. Germline assignment: CDR1 ENHRY and CDR2 SYGVKD. The ends lost 6 bases at V and 5 bases at J; junction bases unmatched: 11. The CDR3 runs to 15 residues. The CDR3 is CAIRRSGTTPETQYF. CDR3 DNA: TGTGCCATCAGACGTAGCGGGACAACCCCCGAGACCCAGTACTTC.

The chain carries TRBV6-5 and TRBJ2-1; 9 nucleotides line up with TRBD2. Germline CDR1 and CDR2: MNHEY and SVGAGI. The CDR3 consists of 15 residues. V dropped 6 bases and J dropped 0; count of bases not matched to a gene: 3. The CDR3 coding sequence is TGTGCCAGCAGACTAGCGGGTGGCTCCTACAATGAGCAGTTCTTC. Its translation: CASRLAGGSYNEQFF.